These 31 T cell receptor beta chains originate from one sample sequenced in a study of blood T cell repertoires in COVID-19. Method: immunoSEQ multiplex PCR; TCRdb's copy keeps in-frame clones and lacks some. The data show about 380,000 clones, around 84% seen once. The sample comprised peripheral blood. The source is a human donor with acute or convalescent COVID-19. The donor label of this sample is uncertain.

V and J are TRBV5-6 and TRBJ1-5; TRBD1 aligns across 7 bases. CDR1 is SGHDT, CDR2 YYEEEE, per germline. The V and J ends lost 6 bases and 2 bases, in that order; junction bases with no gene match: 8. CDR3 length: 15 residues. The CDR3 bases are TGTGCCAGCAACCAGGGGGGTAGGGGCAATCAGCCCCAGCATTTT. Translation: CASNQGGRGNQPQHF.

This chain connects TRBV20-1 to TRBJ1-3; the D is unclear. The V end lost 3 bases, the J end lost 3 bases, and 6 bases lay between the germline ends. Germline CDR1 reads DFQATT; CDR2 reads SNEGSKA (reference sequence). This CDR3 has 12 amino acids. CDR3 coding DNA: TGCAGTGCTAGTTCCATTGGAAACACCATATATTTT. This codes for CSASSIGNTIYF.

V is TRBV29-1 and J is TRBJ1-1; D is unresolved. V was cut by 7 bases and J by 2 bases, with 17 bases left in between. This CDR3 is 14 amino acids long. The germline V gene encodes CDR1 SQVTM and CDR2 ANQGSEA. Here the CDR3 DNA reads TGCAGCGCTCGGCGGATGGGTTTAAACACTGAAGCTTTCTTT. Translated, it gives CSARRMGLNTEAFF.

V and J are TRBV9 and TRBJ2-3; perhaps TRBD2 as D (6 bases). The CDR3 runs to 16 residues. The germline V and J ends were trimmed by 3 bases and 4 bases, with 18 bases remaining between them. Looked up from germline, CDR1 is SGDLS and CDR2 is YYNGEE. The CDR3 DNA reads as TGTGCCAGCAGCGCCCCCCGGGTTAGCGGATCAGATACGCAGTATTTT. This encodes CASSAPRVSGSDTQYF.

This chain connects TRBV7-8 to TRBJ2-1; D may be TRBD2 (5 bases). This CDR3 region has 13 residues. The germline V gene encodes CDR1 SGHVS and CDR2 FQNEAQ. V shed 6 bases and J shed 0 bases, with 6 bases lying between them. Here the CDR3 DNA reads TGTGCCAGCAGGGGGAGCTCCTACAATGAGCAGTTCTTC. This codes for CASRGSSYNEQFF.

This clone has a single count. V gene TRBV30 combines with J gene TRBJ1-1; tentatively, D is TRBD1 (6 bases). The CDR3 is 14 amino acids. V shed 0 bases and J shed 3 bases, with 11 bases lying between them. Germline assignment: CDR1 GTSNPN and CDR2 SVGIG (reference sequence). DNA for the CDR3: TGTGCCTGGAGTGTACAGGGTAGATACACTGAAGCTTTCTTT. Its translation: CAWSVQGRYTEAFF.

The V and J genes are TRBV15 and TRBJ2-7, with 8 bases matching TRBD1. Germline assignment: CDR1 LNHNV and CDR2 YYDKDF (reference sequence). The CDR3 length is 16 residues. J gave up 2 bases and V 1 base, and 7 bases lay outside the gene matches. The CDR3 protein is CATSRAPDRATYEQYF. In DNA, the CDR3 is TGTGCCACCAGCAGAGCCCCGGACAGGGCCACCTACGAGCAGTACTTC.

CDR3 loop: CASSYLAIQDNEQFF. The CDR3 DNA is TGTGCCAGCAGTTATCTAGCAATTCAGGACAATGAGCAGTTCTTC. The V gene is TRBV2, the J gene TRBJ2-1; D perhaps matches TRBD2 (5 bases). CDR3 size: 15 residues. V lost 5 bases and J lost 5, with 16 bases in between. The V gene's germline CDR1 is SNHLY and CDR2 FYNNEI.

This clone was picked up a small number of times. This chain links TRBV7-9 with TRBJ1-1; no definite D call. Between the trimmed V and J ends, which lost 0 bases and 7 bases, there was a span of 9 bases. Germline CDR1 SEHNR, CDR2 FQNEAQ (reference sequence). This CDR3 is built from 13 residues. The CDR3, as DNA: TGTGCCAGCAGCTTAGCCTGGGCATTTGAAGCTTTCTTT. Translated: CASSLAWAFEAFF.

This chain connects TRBV7-8 to TRBJ2-7, with a weak D call TRBD2 (6 bases). The CDR3 has 14 amino acids. Trimming took 3 bases from V and 7 from J, leaving 16 bases between them. Germline CDR1 reads SGHVS; CDR2 reads FQNEAQ. DNA for the CDR3: TGTGCCAGCAGCTTTGAGGTGGCGGGGTTGGAGCAGTACTTC. Translated, it gives CASSFEVAGLEQYF. Using reference TRBV7-8 and TRBJ2-7 for the parts outside the CDR3, the full variable domain is GAGVSQSPRYKVAKRGQDVALRCDPISGHVSLFWYQQALGQGPEFLTYFQNEAQLDKSGLPSDRFFAERPEGSVSTLKIQRTQQEDSAVYLCASSFEVAGLEQYFGPGTRLTVT.

This CDR3 is CATSDPSRRGGIQYF. As DNA, the CDR3 is TGTGCCACCAGTGACCCCTCCCGGCGGGGGGGCATTCAGTACTTC. The chain recombines TRBV24-1 with TRBJ2-4; the match to TRBD2 covers 9 bases. The CDR3 length is 15 residues. Looked up from germline, CDR1 is KGHDR and CDR2 is SFDVKD. With V trimmed by 4 bases and J by 9 bases, 9 bases remained unmatched.

This clone has more than one count but fewer than ten. CDR3 loop: CASSEGRVAENEQFF. The CDR3 region has the DNA TGTGCCAGCAGTGAAGGTAGAGTAGCGGAGAATGAGCAGTTCTTC. V usage is TRBV2 and J usage is TRBJ2-1, with a weak D call TRBD2 (6 bases). The CDR3 covers 15 residues. The germline V gene has CDR1 SNHLY and CDR2 FYNNEI. V gave up 1 base and J gave up 7 bases, with 14 bases separating them.

This clone was recorded a few times. The chain uses TRBV7-9 and TRBJ2-5; TRBD1 aligns across 7 bases. V lost 5 bases, J lost 5 bases, and 11 bases stayed unmatched. This CDR3 contains 15 residues. The germline V gene has CDR1 SEHNR and CDR2 FQNEAQ (reference sequence). The CDR3 DNA is TGTGCCAGCAGCCCGGGGACAGCCTCCCCGGAGACCCAGTACTTC. Its translation is CASSPGTASPETQYF. The variable domain in full, with the rest retrieved from reference TRBV7-9 and TRBJ2-5, is DTGVSQNPRHKITKRGQNVTFRCDPISEHNRLYWYRQTLGQGPEFLTYFQNEAQLEKSRLLSDRFSAERPKGSFSTLEIQRTEQGDSAMYLCASSPGTASPETQYFGPGTRLLVL.

This rearrangement joins TRBV13 to TRBJ1-2; 8 bases agree with TRBD1. The CDR3 runs 14 residues. Germline V lookup: CDR1 PRHDT, CDR2 FYEKMQ (reference sequence). V lost 4 bases, J lost 4 bases, and 5 bases stayed unmatched. The CDR3: CASSSRQGIYGYTF. CDR3 DNA: TGTGCCAGCAGCTCCCGACAGGGGATCTATGGCTACACCTTC. Variable domain in full (rest from reference TRBV13 and TRBJ1-2): AAGVIQSPRHLIKEKRETATLKCYPIPRHDTVYWYQQGPGQDPQFLISFYEKMQSDKGSIPDRFSAQQFSDYHSELNMSSLELGDSALYFCASSSRQGIYGYTFGSGTRLTVV.

A single count supports this clone. The rearrangement uses TRBV29-1 and TRBJ2-1, with a possible D match to TRBD2 (5 bases). CDR3 size: 11 residues. The germline gives CDR1 SQVTM, CDR2 ANQGSEA. Between the trimmed V and J ends, which lost 2 bases and 15 bases, there was a span of 14 bases. Here the CDR3 DNA reads TGCAGCGTTGAACCACCCGGGGTTCGGTTCTTC. Protein product: CSVEPPGVRFF.

The gene calls are TRBV6-5 and TRBJ1-4; D unresolved. Germline CDR1 is MNHEY and CDR2 is SVGAGI. CDR3 length: 14 residues. Trimming removed 6 bases at V and 3 bases at J, with 11 bases between. CDR3 DNA sequence: TGTGCCAGCAGCGTAGAGTTGGCTAATGAAAAACTGTTTTTT. This sequence encodes CASSVELANEKLFF.

This clone occurred once. This chain connects TRBV2 to TRBJ1-1; D is undetermined. CDR1 and CDR2 (germline): SNHLY, FYNNEI. V gave up 8 bases and J gave up 5 bases, with 18 bases separating them. The CDR3 consists of 14 residues. The CDR3 protein is CASVSWGVGTEAFF. The CDR3 DNA follows: TGTGCCAGCGTCAGTTGGGGAGTGGGGACTGAAGCTTTCTTT. Combining the CDR3 with reference TRBV2 and TRBJ1-1 gives the whole variable domain EPEVTQTPSHQVTQMGQEVILRCVPISNHLYFYWYRQILGQKVEFLVSFYNNEISEKSEIFDDQFSVERPDGSNFTLKIRSTKLEDSAMYFCASVSWGVGTEAFFGQGTRLTVV.

The chain recombines TRBV14 with TRBJ2-2; 8 nucleotides agree with TRBD2. This CDR3 spans 17 amino acids. Looked up from germline, CDR1 is SGHDN and CDR2 is FVKESK. Losses at the gene ends were 1 base for V and 1 base for J; bases not matched to a gene: 5. The CDR3 region has the DNA TGTGCCAGCAGCCAAGGAGCGGGACTAGGGAACACCGGGGAGCTGTTTTTT. Translation gives CASSQGAGLGNTGELFF.

The J gene is TRBJ2-2, the V gene TRBV11-2; 7 bases agree with TRBD1. V lost 8 bases to trimming and J lost 4 bases; unmatched junction nucleotides: 10. The CDR3 sequence is 15 residues long. The germline V gene has CDR1 SGHAT and CDR2 FQNNGV. In DNA, the CDR3 is TGTGCCAGCTCCCTTGAGGGGGCCGGCACCGGGGAGCTGTTTTTT. The encoded protein is CASSLEGAGTGELFF. The variable domain in full, with the rest retrieved from reference TRBV11-2 and TRBJ2-2, is EAGVAQSPRYKIIEKRQSVAFWCNPISGHATLYWYQQILGQGPKLLIQFQNNGVVDDSQLPKDRFSAERLKGVDSTLKIQPAKLEDSAVYLCASSLEGAGTGELFFGEGSRLTVL.

This chain connects TRBV30 to TRBJ2-5, with D uncertain. Germline loops: CDR1 GTSNPN, CDR2 SVGIG (reference sequence). Deletions cut 0 bases from V and 5 bases from J, with 13 bases between. CDR3 length: 14 amino acids. The CDR3 reads CAWSVNHLSETQYF. The CDR3 nucleotides are TGTGCCTGGAGTGTAAATCACTTGAGTGAGACCCAGTACTTC.

V is TRBV4-1 and J is TRBJ2-7; perhaps TRBD1 as D (6 bases). V lost 2 bases, J lost 3 bases, and 8 bases lay in between. The CDR3 is made up of 13 amino acids. Germline lookup yields CDR1 MGHRA and CDR2 YSYEKL. CDR3 nucleotide sequence: TGCGCCAGCAGCCAACAACAGGGCTACGAGCAGTACTTC. The encoded protein is CASSQQQGYEQYF.

Note on this clone: The junction does not match germline at one end; this may be a read error. The rearrangement links TRBV27 to TRBJ1-1, with TRBD1 identical over 9 bases. The CDR3 is made up of 13 amino acids. From germline, CDR1 is MNHEY and CDR2 SMNVEV (reference sequence). The CDR3 reads CASRLTGGTEAFF. The CDR3 DNA is TGTGCCAGCCGTTTGACAGGGGGCACTGAAGCTTTCTTT.

The J gene is TRBJ2-3, the V gene TRBV18, with a weak D call TRBD2 (6 bases). The germline V gene encodes CDR1 KGHSH and CDR2 LQKENI. V lost 6 bases to trimming and J lost 2 bases, with 15 bases between them. The CDR3 is 15 amino acids. The DNA of the CDR3 is TGTGCCAGCTCGAGGTCGTGGGGGGACACAGATACGCAGTATTTT. As protein: CASSRSWGDTDTQYF.

The sample holds a few counts of this clone. V usage is TRBV28 and J usage is TRBJ1-6; maybe TRBD1 (5 bases). CDR1 is MDHEN, CDR2 SYDVKM, per germline. V dropped 5 bases and J dropped 7 bases, with 12 bases sitting between them. This CDR3 comprises 14 residues. The CDR3 DNA follows: TGTGCCAGCAGTCAGGGAGGCCTCAATTCACCCCTCCACTTT. It translates to CASSQGGLNSPLHF.

This chain connects TRBV18 to TRBJ2-7; D gene uncertain. The V end lost 3 bases, the J end lost 0 bases, and 6 bases lay between the germline ends. Looked up from germline, CDR1 is KGHSH and CDR2 is LQKENI. There are 13 residues in the CDR3. The CDR3 DNA reads TGTGCCAGCTCACCCGCACTCTCCTACGAGCAGTACTTC. Translation gives CASSPALSYEQYF. The variable domain in full, with the rest retrieved from reference TRBV18 and TRBJ2-7, is NAGVMQNPRHLVRRRGQEARLRCSPMKGHSHVYWYRQLPEEGLKFMVYLQKENIIDESGMPKERFSAEFPKEGPSILRIQQVVRGDSAAYFCASSPALSYEQYFGPGTRLTVT.

The CDR3 coding sequence is TGTGCCAGCAGTTCAACCCTGGGGGTGGGGACAGGGCTTAGTGAAACCTTC. Translating it yields CASSSTLGVGTGLSETF. The chain has TRBV28 and TRBJ1-2; TRBD1 aligns across 9 bases. V trimming: 4 bases; J trimming: 14 bases; junction bases outside the gene matches: 23. The CDR3 consists of 17 residues. Germline-derived CDR1 and CDR2 are MDHEN and SYDVKM.

This chain connects TRBV5-1 to TRBJ1-4, with D unresolved. CDR3 length equals 17 residues. V lost 0 bases, J lost 3 bases, and 15 bases lay in between. Germline lookup yields CDR1 SGHRS and CDR2 YFSETQ. CDR3 amino acids: CASSLDGLRRSNEKLFF. CDR3 sequence (DNA): TGCGCCAGCAGCTTGGACGGCCTAAGGAGATCTAATGAAAAACTGTTTTTT.

The chain links TRBV3-1 (or the pseudogene TRBV3-2) to TRBJ1-5; TRBD1 matches at 12 bases. The length of the CDR3 is 19 residues. With V trimmed by 0 bases and J by 1 base, 7 bases remained unmatched. Per germline, CDR1 LGHDT and CDR2 YNNKEL (reference sequence). The CDR3 bases are TGTGCCAGCAGCCAAGATCGGGGGACAGGGGGCGAGAGCAATCAGCCCCAGCATTTT. Its protein product is CASSQDRGTGGESNQPQHF.

The chain is built from TRBV27 and TRBJ1-1; TRBD1 is a possible D gene (5 bases). Germline assignment: CDR1 MNHEY and CDR2 SMNVEV (reference sequence). The V and J ends lost 9 bases and 1 base respectively, with 15 bases between them. The CDR3 has 14 amino acids. Here the CDR3 DNA reads TGTGCCAGTAGACAGAGTCGCGAGAACACTGAAGCTTTCTTT. It specifies CASRQSRENTEAFF.

The chain has TRBV28 and TRBJ2-4, with D possibly being TRBD2 (5 bases). CDR3 length equals 12 residues. The germline V gene encodes CDR1 MDHEN and CDR2 SYDVKM. V was clipped by 2 bases and J by 10 bases, with 9 bases between them. The CDR3 bases are TGTGCCAGCAGTTTACCTCGGAGGATTCAGTACTTC. It translates to CASSLPRRIQYF.

This clone was observed a single time. J is TRBJ1-2 and V is TRBV30, with D maybe TRBD1 (5 bases). The CDR3 is 13 residues long. CDR1 GTSNPN and CDR2 SVGIG come from the germline V gene (reference sequence). V was pared by 8 bases and J by 2 bases, with 15 bases between. DNA of the CDR3: TGTGCCCTCGGTGCGGGGCTCAACTATGGCTACACCTTC. This sequence encodes CALGAGLNYGYTF. Based on the CDR3 plus reference TRBV30 and TRBJ1-2, the full variable domain is SQTIHQWPATLVQPVGSPLSLECTVEGTSNPNLYWYRQAAGRGLQLLFYSVGIGQISSEVPQNLSASRPQDRQFILSSKKLLLSDSGFYLCALGAGLNYGYTFGSGTRLTVV.